The sequence of this TCR beta chain was determined in a study of blood T cell repertoires in COVID-19. Across the whole study: PBMCs, B-cell-depleted T cells, or T cells were the source of the cDNA or gDNA that made up the material.

This clone was detected only a few times. The V gene end was trimmed by 6 bases and the J gene end by 3 bases; junction bases not matched to a gene: 10. Germline V lookup: CDR1 SQVTM, CDR2 ANQGSEA. This CDR3 spans 15 amino acids. Authors' processing steps: The assay estimated nucleated cells by amplifying reference gene primers. The protocol was immunoSEQ multiplex PCR, while the TCRdb copy is restricted to in-frame clones and leaves out a portion. The V and J calls and clone size were taken over from that table, and D and trimming were inferred from the DNA. This table holds a few hundred thousand clones, roughly 90% found once.

The chain joins TRBV29-1 to TRBJ2-1; 8 bases fit TRBD2. The clonotype was recovered from a young man who had recovered from COVID-19. Sequences were obtained from peripheral blood. The CDR3 DNA sequence: TGCAGCGTCGCCCCTGGGCTAGCGGGCTACAATGAGCAGTTCTTC. Protein product: CSVAPGLAGYNEQFF.